These T cell receptor beta chains were read from a single sample in a study of post-analysis software for immune sequencing data. One entry per CDR3 protein, called by TCRdb with MiXCR from the PCR reads. The sample has 350,000 to 500,000 distinct CDR3 sequences, 30% to 45% seen once. Sequencing used blood. The receptor set was obtained from a girl aged 2-15 years with multiple sclerosis. Both conserved end residues are part of each CDR3. The D gene is left open where the match is weak. Clone size, where shown, is once, few, many, or a class for clones that have expanded.

V	size	D	J	CDR3	DNA
TRBV27	-	TRBD1	TRBJ1-1	CASITRQGRNTEAFF	TGTGCCAGCATAACGAGACAGGGGCGGAACACTGAAGCTTTCTTT
TRBV7-3	few	-	TRBJ2-7	CASSLFEGEQYF	TGTGCCAGCAGCTTATTCGAAGGGGAGCAGTACTTC
TRBV7-8	-	-	TRBJ2-5	CASSSTGRTQYF	TGTGCCAGCAGCTCGACAGGACGGACCCAGTACTTC
TRBV20-1	-	TRBD2	TRBJ2-7	CSALGLADPYEQYF	TGCAGTGCCCTTGGACTAGCGGACCCCTACGAGCAGTACTTC
TRBV12-5	-	-	TRBJ2-7	CASGLGARRGYKSYEQYF	TGTGCTAGTGGTTTGGGCGCCCGGAGAGGGTATAAGTCCTACGAGCAGTACTTC
TRBV10-1	few	TRBD2	TRBJ2-7	CASSGGLASPYEQYF	TGCGCCAGCAGTGGGGGACTAGCTTCTCCCTACGAGCAGTACTTC
TRBV5-1	few	-	TRBJ2-1	CASSLSRQVDEQFF	TGCGCCAGCAGCTTGTCTCGACAGGTAGACGAGCAGTTCTTC
TRBV15	few	-	TRBJ2-1	CATSPGVDNEQFF	TGTGCCACCAGTCCAGGGGTGGACAATGAGCAGTTCTTC
TRBV7-9	once	-	TRBJ2-5	CASSWGRVQETQYF	TGTGCCAGCAGCTGGGGACGGGTCCAAGAGACCCAGTACTTC
TRBV6-5	-	TRBD1	TRBJ2-1	CASSYRSRTGTVSEQFF	TGTGCCAGCAGTTACCGAAGCCGGACAGGGACGGTCAGCGAGCAGTTCTTC
TRBV6-2/TRBV6-3	-	TRBD2	TRBJ2-7	CASTPGLGDEQYF	TGTGCCAGCACTCCGGGACTAGGTGACGAGCAGTACTTC